These T cell receptor beta chains were read from a single sample in a study of shared clonotypes between healthy human individuals. The protocol was immunoSEQ multiplex PCR, while the TCRdb copy is restricted to in-frame clones and leaves out a portion. The sample has approximately 320,000 clones; around nine tenths are singletons. What was sequenced was memory CD8+ T cells sorted from blood. The origin of the receptors is a man between 18 and 35 years old in good health. CDR3s include the opening cysteine and the closing phenylalanine or tryptophan. A D gene is named only where the DNA matches it firmly. Clone size is stated in some rows and not others, as once, few, many or a class when expanded.

clone size: once
V gene: TRBV5-1
J gene: TRBJ1-2
D gene: TRBD1
CDR3 DNA: TGCGCCAGCAGCCCGACAGGGAAGTCTAACTATGGCTACACCTTC
CDR3 protein: CASSPTGKSNYGYTF

clone size: few
V gene: TRBV7-9
J gene: TRBJ2-7
D gene: .
CDR3 DNA: TGTGCCAGCAGCTTATTCGGGACAACCTACGAGCAGTACTTC
CDR3 protein: CASSLFGTTYEQYF

clone size: once
V gene: TRBV4-1
J gene: TRBJ2-5
D gene: .
CDR3 DNA: TGCGCCAGTGGTGAGTTTGGAGAGACCCAGTACTTC
CDR3 protein: CASGEFGETQYF

clone size: .
V gene: TRBV5-4
J gene: TRBJ2-7
D gene: TRBD2
CDR3 DNA: TGTGCCAGCACCCTGGATGGCAGGCGGGAGGTCGAGCAGTACTTC
CDR3 protein: CASTLDGRREVEQYF

clone size: .
V gene: TRBV6-1
J gene: TRBJ1-1
D gene: .
CDR3 DNA: TGTGCCATAAGGAGGGACGGAGACACTGAAGCTTTCTTT
CDR3 protein: CAIRRDGDTEAFF

clone size: .
V gene: TRBV30
J gene: TRBJ1-1
D gene: .
CDR3 DNA: TGTGCCTGGACAGGGGACCTCCGCGATGAAGCTTTCTTT
CDR3 protein: CAWTGDLRDEAFF

clone size: .
V gene: TRBV5-1
J gene: TRBJ2-1
D gene: .
CDR3 DNA: TGCGCCAGCAGCTTCAACGGCTACAATGAGCAGTTCTTC
CDR3 protein: CASSFNGYNEQFF

clone size: many
V gene: TRBV2
J gene: TRBJ2-3
D gene: .
CDR3 DNA: TGTGCCAGCAGTGAGTGGGCGGAGACCACAGATACGCAGTATTTT
CDR3 protein: CASSEWAETTDTQYF

clone size: .
V gene: TRBV6-5
J gene: TRBJ1-2
D gene: .
CDR3 DNA: TGTGCCAGCAGTTACGCCGGGAGGAACTATGGCTACACCTTC
CDR3 protein: CASSYAGRNYGYTF

clone size: many
V gene: TRBV11-2
J gene: TRBJ2-3
D gene: .
CDR3 DNA: TGTGCCAGCAGCTCCCCAGTTGGAGATACGCAGTATTTT
CDR3 protein: CASSSPVGDTQYF

clone size: .
V gene: TRBV7-2
J gene: TRBJ1-1
D gene: .
CDR3 DNA: TGTGCCAGCAGCTTATGGAGGACGGCGATGAACACTGAAGCTTTCTTT
CDR3 protein: CASSLWRTAMNTEAFF

clone size: .
V gene: TRBV7-6
J gene: TRBJ2-7
D gene: .
CDR3 DNA: TGTGCCAGCAGCTTAGAAAGCGGCGGGGACGCCTTCGAGCAGTACTTC
CDR3 protein: CASSLESGGDAFEQYF

clone size: .
V gene: TRBV28
J gene: TRBJ1-2
D gene: .
CDR3 DNA: TGTGCCAGCAGCCTACAAGAGAACTATGGCTACACCTTC
CDR3 protein: CASSLQENYGYTF

clone size: .
V gene: TRBV7-2
J gene: TRBJ1-1
D gene: .
CDR3 DNA: TGTGCCAGCAGCTACGGGCTCTATGGGGCTTTCTTT
CDR3 protein: CASSYGLYGAFF

clone size: .
V gene: TRBV28
J gene: TRBJ2-3
D gene: .
CDR3 DNA: TGTGCCAGCAGTTTTATATCCGAGGGGACAGATACGCAGTATTTT
CDR3 protein: CASSFISEGTDTQYF

clone size: once
V gene: TRBV19
J gene: TRBJ1-6
D gene: .
CDR3 DNA: TGTGCCAGTAGTGTTCAGTATAATTCACCCCTCCACTTT
CDR3 protein: CASSVQYNSPLHF

clone size: few
V gene: TRBV9
J gene: TRBJ2-1
D gene: .
CDR3 DNA: TGTGCCAGCAGCGTAGATGGCAGGTCTATCGATGAGCAGTTCTTC
CDR3 protein: CASSVDGRSIDEQFF

clone size: .
V gene: TRBV28
J gene: TRBJ1-4
D gene: .
CDR3 DNA: TGTGCCAGCAGTTTCTCAGGGACTAATGAAAAACTGTTTTTT
CDR3 protein: CASSFSGTNEKLFF

clone size: .
V gene: TRBV5-1
J gene: TRBJ2-2
D gene: .
CDR3 DNA: TGCGCCAGCAGCTTTGATGGGCTCTCCGGGGAGCTGTTTTTT
CDR3 protein: CASSFDGLSGELFF

clone size: .
V gene: TRBV9
J gene: TRBJ2-2
D gene: TRBD1
CDR3 DNA: TGTGCCAGCAGCGTAGAAGGACAGGATGGGGGGGAGCTGTTTTTT
CDR3 protein: CASSVEGQDGGELFF

clone size: .
V gene: TRBV7-6
J gene: TRBJ2-1
D gene: TRBD2
CDR3 DNA: TGTGCCAGCAGCCGAATAGCGGGAGGGCCGGGGTTGGGCAATGAGCAGTTCTTC
CDR3 protein: CASSRIAGGPGLGNEQFF

clone size: .
V gene: TRBV10-3
J gene: TRBJ2-3
D gene: TRBD2
CDR3 DNA: TGTGCCATCAGTAGAGGTTCTAGCGGGAGTTTGACAGATACGCAGTATTTT
CDR3 protein: CAISRGSSGSLTDTQYF

clone size: once
V gene: TRBV10-3
J gene: TRBJ2-7
D gene: TRBD1
CDR3 DNA: TGTGCCATTAGGGAAGACAGGGCTACCGAGCAGTACTTC
CDR3 protein: CAIREDRATEQYF

clone size: .
V gene: TRBV4-3
J gene: TRBJ2-2
D gene: .
CDR3 DNA: TGCGCCAGCAGCAAAGGGTGGACCGGGGAGCTGTTTTTT
CDR3 protein: CASSKGWTGELFF

clone size: once
V gene: TRBV7-8
J gene: TRBJ1-5
D gene: TRBD1
CDR3 DNA: TGTGCCAGCAGCTTGTTTGAAGGGGGCGGTGAGCCCCAGCATTTT
CDR3 protein: CASSLFEGGGEPQHF

clone size: .
V gene: TRBV7-9
J gene: TRBJ2-3
D gene: .
CDR3 DNA: TGTGCCAGCAGCCCGCCCCTAGGGAGCACAGATACGCAGTATTTT
CDR3 protein: CASSPPLGSTDTQYF

clone size: .
V gene: TRBV6-1
J gene: TRBJ2-1
D gene: .
CDR3 DNA: TGTGCCAGCAGCCTCGCGAGAATGAGTGAGCAGTTCTTC
CDR3 protein: CASSLARMSEQFF

clone size: .
V gene: TRBV6-5
J gene: TRBJ2-2
D gene: .
CDR3 DNA: TGTGCCAGCGGCCCGCTTAACACCGGGGAGCTGTTTTTT
CDR3 protein: CASGPLNTGELFF

clone size: .
V gene: TRBV7-9
J gene: TRBJ2-4
D gene: TRBD2
CDR3 DNA: TGTGCCAGCAGCTTGGACCCGACTAGCGGGAGCCGCAAAAACATTCAGTACTTC
CDR3 protein: CASSLDPTSGSRKNIQYF

clone size: .
V gene: TRBV28
J gene: TRBJ1-4
D gene: .
CDR3 DNA: TGTGCCAGCAGTCTCTGGACAGAACAAGCAACTAATGAAAAACTGTTTTTT
CDR3 protein: CASSLWTEQATNEKLFF

clone size: .
V gene: TRBV6-5
J gene: TRBJ2-7
D gene: .
CDR3 DNA: TGTGCCAGCAGTTACTCAAGCCCTATTTTCTACGAGCAGTACTTC
CDR3 protein: CASSYSSPIFYEQYF

clone size: .
V gene: TRBV28
J gene: TRBJ2-6
D gene: .
CDR3 DNA: TGTGCCAGCAGTGACAGACAGGCCCACGGAGCAGGGGCCAACGTCCTGACTTTC
CDR3 protein: CASSDRQAHGAGANVLTF

clone size: .
V gene: TRBV6-6
J gene: TRBJ2-2
D gene: .
CDR3 DNA: TGTGCAACAGGTTACACCGGGGAGCTGTTTTTT
CDR3 protein: CATGYTGELFF

clone size: .
V gene: TRBV2
J gene: TRBJ1-3
D gene: .
CDR3 DNA: TGTGCCAGCAGTGCCTACTTTAGCTCTGGAAACACCATATATTTT
CDR3 protein: CASSAYFSSGNTIYF

clone size: once
V gene: TRBV30
J gene: TRBJ2-1
D gene: .
CDR3 DNA: TGTGCCTGGAGCGACCTAGCGTTACAACAGTTCTTC
CDR3 protein: CAWSDLALQQFF

clone size: .
V gene: TRBV25-1
J gene: TRBJ1-4
D gene: .
CDR3 DNA: TGTGCCAGCAGTGAGACAGGCCACGGAAAACTGTTTTTT
CDR3 protein: CASSETGHGKLFF

clone size: .
V gene: TRBV6-5
J gene: TRBJ2-7
D gene: TRBD1
CDR3 DNA: TGTGCCAGCAGTTACGTGGACAGGGGATCCTACGAGCAGTACTTC
CDR3 protein: CASSYVDRGSYEQYF

clone size: .
V gene: TRBV7-9
J gene: TRBJ1-2
D gene: .
CDR3 DNA: TGTGCCAGCAGCTCCCCAGGCGTGGACACCTTC
CDR3 protein: CASSSPGVDTF

clone size: .
V gene: TRBV5-1
J gene: TRBJ2-7
D gene: TRBD2
CDR3 DNA: TGCGCCAGCAGCCAGGGACTAGAGTCCTACTTGGGCGAGCAGTACTTC
CDR3 protein: CASSQGLESYLGEQYF

clone size: .
V gene: TRBV28
J gene: TRBJ2-2
D gene: TRBD1
CDR3 DNA: TGTGCCAGCAGTTTTTTCCCCTTTCAGGGGGCCACCGGGGAGCTGTTTTTT
CDR3 protein: CASSFFPFQGATGELFF

clone size: .
V gene: TRBV19
J gene: TRBJ1-5
D gene: .
CDR3 DNA: TGTGCCAGTAGTACGCCAGGGGAAGGATATCAGCCCCAGCATTTT
CDR3 protein: CASSTPGEGYQPQHF

clone size: .
V gene: TRBV6-1
J gene: TRBJ1-2
D gene: .
CDR3 DNA: TGTGCCAGCAGGGGGACACTCCCTAACTATGGCTACACCTTC
CDR3 protein: CASRGTLPNYGYTF

clone size: .
V gene: TRBV7-9
J gene: TRBJ2-1
D gene: .
CDR3 DNA: TGTGCCAGCATCCACATTATCTGGAGACATCCTTACAATGAGCAGTTCTTC
CDR3 protein: CASIHIIWRHPYNEQFF

clone size: few
V gene: TRBV29-1
J gene: TRBJ2-7
D gene: .
CDR3 DNA: TGCAGCGTTGCCTTGGAGTGGAGCGAGCAGTACTTC
CDR3 protein: CSVALEWSEQYF

clone size: .
V gene: TRBV4-1
J gene: TRBJ2-7
D gene: .
CDR3 DNA: TGCGCCAGCAGCCACGCCGGAACTACCTACGAGCAGTACTTC
CDR3 protein: CASSHAGTTYEQYF

clone size: .
V gene: TRBV27
J gene: TRBJ1-2
D gene: .
CDR3 DNA: TGTGCCAGCAGTTTGGCGGGATCTGGTAACTATGGCTACACCTTC
CDR3 protein: CASSLAGSGNYGYTF

clone size: .
V gene: TRBV5-1
J gene: TRBJ1-4
D gene: .
CDR3 DNA: TGCGCCAGCAGCGACCGGGATAACGGGAATGAAAAACTGTTTTTT
CDR3 protein: CASSDRDNGNEKLFF

clone size: .
V gene: TRBV4-1
J gene: TRBJ2-1
D gene: .
CDR3 DNA: TGCGCCAGCAGCCCGCTAGCGCTAGACCCCAATGAGCAGTTCTTC
CDR3 protein: CASSPLALDPNEQFF

clone size: .
V gene: TRBV5-4
J gene: TRBJ1-1
D gene: .
CDR3 DNA: TGTGCCAGCAGCTCGTTAATCGGGGCTCGGTTTGACACTGAAGCTTTCTTT
CDR3 protein: CASSSLIGARFDTEAFF

clone size: .
V gene: TRBV19
J gene: TRBJ1-2
D gene: TRBD1
CDR3 DNA: TGTGCCAGTAGTTCGTGGACAGGTTATACCTATGGCTACACCTTC
CDR3 protein: CASSSWTGYTYGYTF

clone size: .
V gene: TRBV4-1
J gene: TRBJ2-5
D gene: .
CDR3 DNA: TGCGCCAGCAGCCAAGATACCCGACCGCAAGAGACCCAGTACTTC
CDR3 protein: CASSQDTRPQETQYF

clone size: .
V gene: TRBV4-1
J gene: TRBJ2-3
D gene: TRBD1
CDR3 DNA: TGCGCCAGCAGCCAAGGGGGTCGGACAGGGGGCACAGATACGCAGTATTTT
CDR3 protein: CASSQGGRTGGTDTQYF

clone size: .
V gene: TRBV11-2
J gene: TRBJ2-3
D gene: .
CDR3 DNA: TGTGCCAGCAGCCCTTATTTCGGCGGAGATACGCAGTATTTT
CDR3 protein: CASSPYFGGDTQYF

clone size: once
V gene: TRBV12-5
J gene: TRBJ2-7
D gene: .
CDR3 DNA: TGTGCTAGTGGTTCGGGACTCCGAAGCTCCTACGAGCAGTACTTC
CDR3 protein: CASGSGLRSSYEQYF

clone size: .
V gene: TRBV6-5
J gene: TRBJ2-7
D gene: .
CDR3 DNA: TGTGCCAGCCGTTTCAGGGAGATCGCCTACGAGCAGTACTTC
CDR3 protein: CASRFREIAYEQYF

clone size: .
V gene: TRBV6-5
J gene: TRBJ2-3
D gene: .
CDR3 DNA: TGTGCCAGCAGTTACTCCGGGGGTACGCAGTATTTT
CDR3 protein: CASSYSGGTQYF

clone size: .
V gene: TRBV10-3
J gene: TRBJ2-5
D gene: .
CDR3 DNA: TGTGCCATCAAATCGGGGGAACAAGAGACCCAGTACTTC
CDR3 protein: CAIKSGEQETQYF

clone size: .
V gene: TRBV27
J gene: TRBJ1-3
D gene: .
CDR3 DNA: TGTGCCAGCAGGACCCTCGGCACTGGAAACACCATATATTTT
CDR3 protein: CASRTLGTGNTIYF

clone size: .
V gene: TRBV10-2
J gene: TRBJ2-7
D gene: .
CDR3 DNA: TGCGCCAGCAGTGGGACAGTCTACGAGCAGTACTTC
CDR3 protein: CASSGTVYEQYF